This TCR beta chain was documented in a study of blood T cell repertoires in COVID-19. Study-level background: Donors in the United States, Italy and Spain gave samples during acute or convalescent COVID-19.

Authors' data handling: Nucleated cell number was recorded as an estimate derived from reference gene primer amplification. TCRdb's table, derived via immunoSEQ multiplex PCR, lists solely in-frame clones and lacks some. That table is the source of V, J and clone size, and D and trimming were worked out from the DNA. The sample has 230,000 or so clones; almost 90% are singletons. This clone showed up just a few times. Trimming removed 3 bases from V and 0 bases from J, with 7 bases in between. There are 14 residues in the CDR3. Germline V gene lookup returns CDR1 SGHDT and CDR2 YYEEEE. Enrollment of patients from Seattle took place during active infection, with longitudinal follow-up.

Sequencing was done on a sample of peripheral blood. The TCR originated in a woman aged 60-75 years with COVID-19, enrolled during active disease. The rearrangement joins TRBV5-6 to TRBJ1-3; D is perhaps TRBD1 (6 bases). The DNA of the CDR3 is TGTGCCAGCAGCTCGGACAGCTCTGGAAACACCATATATTTT. Translated: CASSSDSSGNTIYF.